The 18 T cell receptor beta chains below come from one sample, sequenced in a study of memory CD4+ T cells and cytomegalovirus serostatus. The assay was immunoSEQ multiplex PCR, and TCRdb's table has in-frame clones only and misses some. This table holds around 40,000 clones, around 84% found once. Single viable CD3+CD4+CD8-CD45RO+ cells were sorted as the memory CD4+ T cells. Sequencing was carried out using memory CD4+ T cells from blood. The source of these receptors is an adult in good health and CMV-seronegative.

The chain has TRBV7-9 and TRBJ1-5; D remains ambiguous. Trimming cost V 2 bases and J 0 bases, with 8 bases left between them. This CDR3 has 15 residues. Per the germline V gene, CDR1 is SEHNR and CDR2 is FQNEAQ (reference sequence). CDR3 sequence: CASSLYRGSNQPQHF. DNA of the CDR3: TGTGCCAGCAGCTTATATCGTGGTAGCAATCAGCCCCAGCATTTT.

V gene TRBV2 combines with J gene TRBJ2-7; 10 nucleotides match TRBD1. The V segment lost 6 bases and the J segment 5 bases; nucleotides outside the gene matches: 4. The CDR3 extends over 13 amino acids. CDR1 is SNHLY and CDR2 is FYNNEI in the germline V gene. The CDR3 region is CASRGQGNNEQYF. In DNA form, the CDR3 reads TGTGCCAGCAGGGGACAGGGGAACAACGAGCAGTACTTC. Full variable domain (missing parts from reference TRBV2 and TRBJ2-7): EPEVTQTPSHQVTQMGQEVILRCVPISNHLYFYWYRQILGQKVEFLVSFYNNEISEKSEIFDDQFSVERPDGSNFTLKIRSTKLEDSAMYFCASRGQGNNEQYFGPGTRLTVT.

A single count supports this clone. This sequence joins TRBV20-1 and TRBJ2-1; no clear D gene. Germline-derived CDR1 and CDR2 are DFQATT and SNEGSKA (reference sequence). The CDR3 contains 10 residues. V was trimmed by 6 bases and J by 14 bases, leaving 14 bases between them. CDR3 nucleotides: TGCAGTGCCTTAGGCCGCCGGGAGTTCTTC. Its translation is CSALGRREFF.

This clone was seen only a few times. The chain couples TRBV6-6 to TRBJ1-5; tentatively, D is TRBD1 (6 bases). CDR3 length equals 13 residues. V dropped 7 bases and J dropped 1 base, with 8 bases sitting between them. CDR1 and CDR2 (germline): MNHNY, SVGAGI (reference sequence). The CDR3: CASTGQSNQPQHF. The CDR3 nucleotides are TGTGCCAGCACCGGACAGAGCAATCAGCCCCAGCATTTT.

The chain has TRBV20-1 and TRBJ2-1; D remains unclear. V lost 6 bases to trimming and J lost 7 bases, with 10 bases between them. This CDR3 spans 11 amino acids. Germline V lookup: CDR1 DFQATT, CDR2 SNEGSKA (reference sequence). The CDR3 nucleotides read TGCAGTGCCAGATGGCTAAATGAGCAGTTCTTC. It specifies CSARWLNEQFF.

The chain recombines TRBV6-5 with TRBJ1-1; 7 bases are a match to TRBD1. The CDR3 spans 15 residues. V gave up 6 bases and J gave up 1 base; unmatched junction bases: 8. The germline gives CDR1 MNHEY, CDR2 SVGAGI. This CDR3 is CASRTWGQTNTEAFF. DNA for the CDR3: TGTGCCAGCAGAACCTGGGGACAGACGAACACTGAAGCTTTCTTT.

Only one count was recorded for this clone. The chain couples TRBV5-5 to TRBJ2-2; tentatively, D is TRBD1 (6 bases). CDR1 SGHKS and CDR2 YYEKEE come from the germline V gene (reference sequence). The CDR3 spans 14 residues. Trimming removed 3 bases from V and 5 bases from J, with 11 bases in between. Here the CDR3 reads CASSSGQPTGELFF. CDR3 DNA: TGTGCCAGCAGCTCCGGACAGCCGACCGGGGAGCTGTTTTTT. The whole variable domain, filled in from reference TRBV5-5 and TRBJ2-2, reads DAGVTQSPTHLIKTRGQQVTLRCSPISGHKSVSWYQQVLGQGPQFIFQYYEKEERGRGNFPDRFSARQFPNYSSELNVNALLLGDSALYLCASSSGQPTGELFFGEGSRLTVL.

In DNA, the CDR3 is TGTGCCTGGACTCTACGGGGGGCTCGCGGCTACACCTTC. Residues: CAWTLRGARGYTF. The rearrangement joins TRBV30 to TRBJ1-2, with a weak D call TRBD1 (6 bases). Trimming pared 4 bases from V and 8 bases from J, leaving 17 bases between. This CDR3 comprises 13 residues. The germline V gene encodes CDR1 GTSNPN and CDR2 SVGIG (reference sequence). Drawing the rest from reference TRBV30 and TRBJ1-2, the complete variable domain is SQTIHQWPATLVQPVGSPLSLECTVEGTSNPNLYWYRQAAGRGLQLLFYSVGIGQISSEVPQNLSASRPQDRQFILSSKKLLLSDSGFYLCAWTLRGARGYTFGSGTRLTVV.

There are a few counts of this clone. The V and J genes are TRBV10-1 and TRBJ2-1, with unresolved D. This CDR3 spans 12 amino acids. Germline lookup yields CDR1 WNHNN and CDR2 SYGVQD (reference sequence). Trimming shortened V by 4 bases and J by 8 bases, and 9 bases separated the two germline ends. In DNA, the CDR3 is TGCGCCAGCAGTGTAAGGCCGCATGAGCAGTTCTTC. Translation: CASSVRPHEQFF.

The V gene is TRBV4-1, the J gene TRBJ2-7, with TRBD1 identical over 10 bases. CDR3 size: 15 residues. V was pared by 4 bases and J by 3 bases, with 6 bases of the junction left unmatched. CDR1 is MGHRA and CDR2 is YSYEKL in the germline V gene. This CDR3 reads CASSLRTGGNYEQYF. In nucleotides, the CDR3 is TGCGCCAGCAGCCTAAGGACAGGGGGAAACTACGAGCAGTACTTC.

The chain is built from TRBV11-2 and TRBJ2-3; TRBD2 aligns across 12 bases. Per germline, CDR1 SGHAT and CDR2 FQNNGV. V lost 4 bases to trimming and J lost 2 bases; unmatched junction nucleotides: 4. The CDR3 is 16 residues long. CDR3 nucleotide sequence: TGTGCCAGCAGCTCACTAGCGGGGGGTATCACAGATACGCAGTATTTT. Amino acids: CASSSLAGGITDTQYF.

This clone was seen more than once but under ten times. The V gene is TRBV30, the J gene TRBJ2-7; D is unresolved. Trimming took off 4 bases at V and 5 bases at J, with 9 bases between the two ends. From germline, CDR1 is GTSNPN and CDR2 SVGIG (reference sequence). The CDR3 has 11 residues. The CDR3 is CAWKGFDEQYF. The DNA for the CDR3 is TGTGCCTGGAAGGGTTTCGACGAGCAGTACTTC.

This clone appeared once. V is TRBV14 and J is TRBJ2-5; tentatively, D is TRBD1 or TRBD2 (6 bases each). The CDR3 totals 16 residues. Per germline, CDR1 SGHDN and CDR2 FVKESK. V was shortened by 1 base and J by 1 base, with 13 bases between the two germline ends. The CDR3 DNA follows: TGTGCCAGCAGCCAAGGTTCGGGGGCACTCCAAGAGACCCAGTACTTC. It codes for CASSQGSGALQETQYF.

This sequence joins TRBV6-6 and TRBJ1-5; 7 bases line up with TRBD1. Trimming cost V 2 bases and J 3 bases; bases outside gene matches: 7. Germline-derived CDR1 and CDR2 are MNHNY and SVGAGI (reference sequence). The CDR3 totals 16 residues. The CDR3 spells CASSYPRGPTNQPQHF. In DNA form, the CDR3 reads TGTGCCAGCAGTTACCCTAGGGGGCCCACCAATCAGCCCCAGCATTTT.

CDR3 loop: CASSRTGGDGEKLFF. Written as DNA, the CDR3 is TGCGCCAGCAGTCGTACAGGGGGCGATGGCGAAAAACTGTTTTTT. This rearrangement joins TRBV10-2 to TRBJ1-4; 9 bases align to TRBD1. V lost 5 bases to trimming and J lost 8 bases; unmatched junction nucleotides: 9. The CDR3 is made up of 15 amino acids. CDR1 is WSHSY, CDR2 SAAADI, per germline.

The gene calls are TRBV5-1 and TRBJ1-1; D is uncertain. Between the trimmed V and J ends, which lost 0 bases and 1 base, there was a span of 10 bases. This CDR3 comprises 15 residues. The germline gives CDR1 SGHRS, CDR2 YFSETQ. The CDR3 region has the DNA TGCGCCAGCAGCTTGGCCGAAGGTTGGAACACTGAAGCTTTCTTT. Translated, it gives CASSLAEGWNTEAFF.

The chain carries TRBV27 and TRBJ1-6; TRBD1 might be the D (5 bases). In germline, CDR1 is MNHEY, CDR2 SMNVEV (reference sequence). The CDR3 consists of 13 residues. Trimming left V 0 bases short and J 11 bases short, with 8 bases between. In nucleotides, the CDR3 is TGTGCCAGCAGTTTATCCAGGGCCACACCCCTCCACTTT. Its protein is CASSLSRATPLHF.

This clone has a single count. The chain couples TRBV19 to TRBJ2-1; 9 bases line up with TRBD1. Per germline, CDR1 LNHDA and CDR2 SQIVND (reference sequence). The CDR3 length is 14 residues. Trimming took 9 bases from V and 2 from J; bases not matched to a gene: 5. As DNA, the CDR3 is TGTGCCAGCCAGACAGGGGGGACCTACAATGAGCAGTTCTTC. This gives the protein CASQTGGTYNEQFF.